The rows below give T cell receptor beta chains drawn from one sample of a study of cytomegalovirus exposure and HLA in healthy donors. Using immunoSEQ multiplex PCR, the repertoire was profiled, and TCRdb retains in-frame clones only, with some absent. There are some 190,000 clones in the sample; over 75% occur only once, and more than 1.5% lies in the top ten. Specimen: PBMCs. The receptors were sampled from a man aged 18 to 29 in good health and CMV-seronegative. Both conserved end residues are part of each CDR3. A D gene is named only where the DNA matches it firmly. Not every row has a clone size; where given, it reads once, few, many or a size class.

J gene: TRBJ2-5
clone size: -
V gene: TRBV7-2
CDR3 length: 13
D gene: -
CDR3 DNA: TGTGCCAGCAGCTCGGGGGAGGCTGAGACCCAGTACTTC
CDR3 protein: CASSSGEAETQYF

J gene: TRBJ2-4
clone size: -
V gene: TRBV21-1
CDR3 length: 15
D gene: -
CDR3 DNA: TGTGCCAGCAGCAAAGTGGTCGCAGGGCAAAACATTCAGTACTTC
CDR3 protein: CASSKVVAGQNIQYF

J gene: TRBJ1-2
clone size: -
V gene: TRBV28
CDR3 length: 13
D gene: -
CDR3 DNA: TGTGCCAGCAGTTTAGTACTAGGCTATGGCTACACCTTC
CDR3 protein: CASSLVLGYGYTF

J gene: TRBJ2-2
clone size: once
V gene: TRBV29-1
CDR3 length: 14
D gene: TRBD2
CDR3 DNA: TGCAGCGTTACACGGGAGGGCCAAGGCGGGGAGCTGTTTTTT
CDR3 protein: CSVTREGQGGELFF

J gene: TRBJ2-7
clone size: -
V gene: TRBV7-2
CDR3 length: 15
D gene: TRBD2
CDR3 DNA: TGTGCCAGCAGCTCTAGCGGGGGGTTCTTCTACGAGCAGTACTTC
CDR3 protein: CASSSSGGFFYEQYF

J gene: TRBJ1-6
clone size: -
V gene: TRBV27
CDR3 length: 15
D gene: TRBD1
CDR3 DNA: TGTGCCAGCAGTTTATCGGGACAGGGGGAGACACCCCTCCACTTT
CDR3 protein: CASSLSGQGETPLHF

J gene: TRBJ2-2
clone size: -
V gene: TRBV9
CDR3 length: 14
D gene: TRBD2
CDR3 DNA: TGTGCCAGCAGCGCTTCGCGGGAGTCCGGGGAGCTGTTTTTT
CDR3 protein: CASSASRESGELFF

J gene: TRBJ2-2
clone size: -
V gene: TRBV6-1
CDR3 length: 15
D gene: TRBD1
CDR3 DNA: TGTGCCAGCAGTGAGACGACAGGGAACCCCGGGGAGCTGTTTTTT
CDR3 protein: CASSETTGNPGELFF

J gene: TRBJ2-7
clone size: -
V gene: TRBV9
CDR3 length: 15
D gene: -
CDR3 DNA: TGTGCCAGCTCCCAGTCCGGGACAAAGCCCTACGAGCAGTACTTC
CDR3 protein: CASSQSGTKPYEQYF

J gene: TRBJ2-1
clone size: -
V gene: TRBV7-9
CDR3 length: 14
D gene: TRBD2
CDR3 DNA: TGTGCCAGCAGCAAGCGGGGGGAAACCAATGAGCAGTTCTTC
CDR3 protein: CASSKRGETNEQFF

J gene: TRBJ2-3
clone size: -
V gene: TRBV4-3
CDR3 length: 15
D gene: TRBD2
CDR3 DNA: TGCGCCAGCAGCCAAGATAAGCGGGGGGTAGATACGCAGTATTTT
CDR3 protein: CASSQDKRGVDTQYF

J gene: TRBJ1-1
clone size: -
V gene: TRBV5-1
CDR3 length: 12
D gene: -
CDR3 DNA: TGCGCCAGCAGCTTGGCGGAGTCTGAAGCTTTCTTT
CDR3 protein: CASSLAESEAFF

J gene: TRBJ2-7
clone size: once
V gene: TRBV6-5
CDR3 length: 16
D gene: -
CDR3 DNA: TGTGCCAGCAGTTACTCGAGTTTCACAGGGACCTACGAGCAGTACTTC
CDR3 protein: CASSYSSFTGTYEQYF

J gene: TRBJ1-1
clone size: -
V gene: TRBV19
CDR3 length: 16
D gene: TRBD1
CDR3 DNA: TGTGCCAGTAGGGGAGGGACAGGGGGGAGAAACACTGAAGCTTTCTTT
CDR3 protein: CASRGGTGGRNTEAFF

J gene: TRBJ1-6
clone size: once
V gene: TRBV11-2
CDR3 length: 19
D gene: -
CDR3 DNA: TGTGCCAGCAGCGAAACCAACTTAGTGTTCGGGGGATATAATTCACCCCTCCACTTT
CDR3 protein: CASSETNLVFGGYNSPLHF

J gene: TRBJ2-3
clone size: -
V gene: TRBV11-2
CDR3 length: 16
D gene: TRBD2
CDR3 DNA: TGTGCCAGCAGCACCCTCGGACTAGAGGCGGCAGATACGCAGTATTTT
CDR3 protein: CASSTLGLEAADTQYF

J gene: TRBJ2-5
clone size: -
V gene: TRBV12-5
CDR3 length: 16
D gene: TRBD1
CDR3 DNA: TGTGCTAGTGGTTTGTCCCCGGGACAGGGGTCGGAGACCCAGTACTTC
CDR3 protein: CASGLSPGQGSETQYF

J gene: TRBJ2-5
clone size: -
V gene: TRBV10-3
CDR3 length: 14
D gene: -
CDR3 DNA: TGTGCCATCCGTGCAACAGTGTACCAAGAGACCCAGTACTTC
CDR3 protein: CAIRATVYQETQYF

J gene: TRBJ2-2
clone size: -
V gene: TRBV11-2
CDR3 length: 13
D gene: -
CDR3 DNA: TGTGCCAGCAGCCAAACAGGATCCGGGGAGCTGTTTTTT
CDR3 protein: CASSQTGSGELFF

J gene: TRBJ1-5
clone size: -
V gene: TRBV19
CDR3 length: 16
D gene: -
CDR3 DNA: TGTGCCAGTATTCCAAGTTACGGGCAGGGGAATCAGCCCCAGCATTTT
CDR3 protein: CASIPSYGQGNQPQHF

J gene: TRBJ1-5
clone size: -
V gene: TRBV10-3
CDR3 length: 16
D gene: -
CDR3 DNA: TGTGCCATCAGTGAGTCTTTGGGAGAGGTCAATCAGCCCCAGCATTTT
CDR3 protein: CAISESLGEVNQPQHF

J gene: TRBJ1-2
clone size: -
V gene: TRBV10-3
CDR3 length: 16
D gene: -
CDR3 DNA: TGTGCCATCAGTGAGTCGAGTACAGGGATCGTGGATGGCTACACCTTC
CDR3 protein: CAISESSTGIVDGYTF

J gene: TRBJ1-2
clone size: -
V gene: TRBV5-1
CDR3 length: 16
D gene: TRBD1
CDR3 DNA: TGCGCCAGCAGCTTGGGGGGACAGGGGGCTAACTATGGCTACACCTTC
CDR3 protein: CASSLGGQGANYGYTF

J gene: TRBJ2-6
clone size: -
V gene: TRBV11-3
CDR3 length: 15
D gene: -
CDR3 DNA: TGTGCCAGCAGCGAAGGGGACTCTGGGGCCAACGTCCTGACTTTC
CDR3 protein: CASSEGDSGANVLTF

J gene: TRBJ1-1
clone size: -
V gene: TRBV6-5
CDR3 length: 14
D gene: TRBD1
CDR3 DNA: TGTGCCAGCAGTTATGGGACAGGGAACACTGAAGCTTTCTTT
CDR3 protein: CASSYGTGNTEAFF

J gene: TRBJ1-5
clone size: -
V gene: TRBV28
CDR3 length: 13
D gene: -
CDR3 DNA: TGTGCCAGCAGTCCGAGGGTCCATCAGCCCCAGCATTTT
CDR3 protein: CASSPRVHQPQHF